The rows below give T cell receptor beta chains drawn from one sample of a study of blood T cell repertoires in COVID-19. Clones were sequenced by immunoSEQ multiplex PCR, and TCRdb holds only the in-frame ones, with some missing. The repertoire consists of 300,000 or so clones, with over 75% occurring once and the leading ten covering around 7.8%. The sequenced material came from peripheral blood. The receptor set was obtained from a woman aged 45-60 years who had recovered from COVID-19. The CDR3 runs from the conserved cysteine through the conserved F or W. A D gene is named only where the DNA matches it firmly. Size is stated for part of the rows, as once, few or many counts, or as a class when the clone is expanded.

size | J | V | D | CDR3 | DNA
NA | TRBJ1-2 | TRBV25-1 | NA | CASSYSYGYTF | TGTGCCAGCTCCTACAGCTATGGCTACACCTTC
NA | TRBJ2-5 | TRBV28 | NA | CASSGDRTEMGTQYF | TGTGCCAGCAGTGGCGACAGGACTGAAATGGGGACCCAGTACTTC
few | TRBJ2-2 | TRBV5-5 | TRBD1 | CASSHTGGSGAGELFF | TGTGCCAGCAGCCATACAGGGGGCTCAGGAGCCGGGGAGCTGTTTTTT
NA | TRBJ2-1 | TRBV5-4 | TRBD2 | CASSLRREFGYNEQFF | TGTGCCAGCAGCTTACGGCGGGAGTTTGGCTACAATGAGCAGTTCTTC
NA | TRBJ2-2 | TRBV30 | TRBD1 | CAWDRGQATGELFF | TGTGCCTGGGACAGGGGGCAGGCCACCGGGGAGCTGTTTTTT
NA | TRBJ2-2 | TRBV7-8 | TRBD1 | CASSYNRGGAGELFF | TGTGCCAGCAGCTACAACAGGGGTGGGGCCGGGGAGCTGTTTTTT
NA | TRBJ2-7 | TRBV30 | NA | CAWKGQGNYEQYF | TGTGCCTGGAAGGGGCAGGGGAACTACGAGCAGTACTTC
NA | TRBJ1-6 | TRBV28 | NA | CASSFSSSPLHF | TGTGCCAGCAGTTTTTCGAGTTCACCCCTCCACTTT
NA | TRBJ2-7 | TRBV15 | NA | CATSRSGPSYEQYF | TGTGCCACCAGCAGGAGCGGGCCTTCCTACGAGCAGTACTTC
NA | TRBJ2-2 | TRBV19 | NA | CASSRGHLTGELFF | TGTGCCAGTAGTAGGGGACACCTCACCGGGGAGCTGTTTTTT
NA | TRBJ2-7 | TRBV7-6 | TRBD1 | CASSLVSGTGGHEQYF | TGTGCCAGCAGCTTAGTCTCCGGGACAGGGGGTCACGAGCAGTACTTC
NA | TRBJ2-5 | TRBV19 | NA | CASSSEARLGETQYF | TGTGCCAGTAGTTCGGAGGCACGACTTGGAGAGACCCAGTACTTC
NA | TRBJ2-1 | TRBV5-1 | TRBD2 | CASSDGLAGNEQFF | TGCGCCAGCAGCGATGGACTAGCGGGAAATGAGCAGTTCTTC
NA | TRBJ2-7 | TRBV5-4 | NA | CASSLDYSYEQYF | TGTGCCAGCAGCTTGGACTACTCCTACGAGCAGTACTTC
NA | TRBJ1-1 | TRBV4-3 | NA | CASSRGGQNTEAFF | TGCGCCAGCAGCCGGGGTGGACAGAACACTGAAGCTTTCTTT
NA | TRBJ2-3 | TRBV3-1/TRBV3-2 | NA | CASSPPGLYTDTQYF | TGTGCCAGCAGCCCCCCGGGACTCTACACAGATACGCAGTATTTT
NA | TRBJ1-2 | TRBV4-3 | NA | CASSQEAGRVYGYTF | TGCGCCAGCAGCCAAGAGGCAGGGCGCGTTTATGGCTACACCTTC
once | TRBJ2-1 | TRBV6-5 | TRBD1 | CASSYSGTGALNEQFF | TGTGCCAGCAGTTACTCAGGGACAGGGGCGCTCAATGAGCAGTTCTTC
many | TRBJ2-1 | TRBV20-1 | NA | CSARWTAEQFF | TGCAGTGCTCGCTGGACAGCCGAGCAGTTCTTC
NA | TRBJ2-3 | TRBV19 | NA | CASSAHGTDTQYF | TGTGCCAGTAGTGCGCACGGCACAGATACGCAGTATTTT
NA | TRBJ2-3 | TRBV15 | NA | CATSREGLGSTQYF | TGTGCCACCAGCAGAGAGGGACTCGGGTCTACGCAGTATTTT
NA | TRBJ2-5 | TRBV7-7 | NA | CASSLFSTVRETQYF | TGTGCTAGCAGCTTATTTAGTACGGTCCGGGAGACCCAGTACTTC
NA | TRBJ1-1 | TRBV29-1 | NA | CSVRYRNTEAFF | TGCAGCGTCAGATACAGGAACACTGAAGCTTTCTTT
NA | TRBJ1-1 | TRBV19 | NA | CASGVRETEAFF | TGTGCCAGTGGGGTGAGGGAGACTGAAGCTTTCTTT
NA | TRBJ1-2 | TRBV28 | NA | CASNIQGALTNTF | TGTGCCAGCAACATACAGGGAGCTCTGACTAACACCTTC
NA | TRBJ2-7 | TRBV27 | TRBD1 | CASKNWDSYEQYF | TGTGCCAGCAAAAACTGGGACAGCTACGAGCAGTACTTC
NA | TRBJ2-2 | TRBV5-6 | TRBD1 | CASSYGQGTTGELFF | TGTGCCAGCAGCTATGGACAGGGAACCACCGGGGAGCTGTTTTTT
once | TRBJ2-6 | TRBV27 | NA | CASSLRVGANVLTF | TGTGCCAGCAGCCTCAGGGTTGGGGCCAACGTCCTGACTTTC